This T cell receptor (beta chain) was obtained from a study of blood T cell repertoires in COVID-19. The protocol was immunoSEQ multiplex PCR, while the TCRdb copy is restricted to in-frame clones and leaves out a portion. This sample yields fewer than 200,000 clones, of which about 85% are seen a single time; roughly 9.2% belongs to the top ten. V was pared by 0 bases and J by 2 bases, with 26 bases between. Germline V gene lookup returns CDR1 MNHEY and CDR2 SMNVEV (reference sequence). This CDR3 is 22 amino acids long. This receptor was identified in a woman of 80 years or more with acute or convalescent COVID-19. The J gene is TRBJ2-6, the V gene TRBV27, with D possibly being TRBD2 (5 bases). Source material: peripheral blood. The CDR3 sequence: CASSLSPWGEGTLSPGANVLTF. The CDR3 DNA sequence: TGTGCCAGCAGTTTATCCCCTTGGGGAGAGGGAACCCTAAGTCCTGGGGCCAACGTCCTGACTTTC.